One sample yielded the 32 T cell receptor beta chains listed below, sequenced in a study of cytomegalovirus exposure and HLA in healthy donors. The assay was immunoSEQ multiplex PCR, and TCRdb's table has in-frame clones only and misses some. Altogether 200,000 to 250,000 clones are present, approximately 86% being singletons, with the ten largest covering 2.9%. The sequenced sample consisted of PBMCs. The receptors were gathered from a young woman in good health and CMV-seronegative.

The rearrangement links TRBV7-8 to TRBJ2-7; 11 bases line up with TRBD2. The V gene end was trimmed by 7 bases and the J gene end by 4 bases; junction bases not matched to a gene: 12. Germline CDR1 and CDR2: SGHVS and FQNEAQ. The CDR3 has 16 amino acids. CDR3 amino acids: CASTSLSLAGAYEQYF. CDR3 nucleotides: TGTGCCAGCACCTCTCTATCACTAGCGGGGGCATACGAGCAGTACTTC.

DNA of the CDR3: TGTGCCAGCAGCGTAACGGGACAGGGAGGCTACGAGCAGTACTTC. Translating it yields CASSVTGQGGYEQYF. The chain is built from TRBV9 and TRBJ2-7; TRBD1 matches at 9 bases. Germline CDR1 and CDR2: SGDLS and YYNGEE. J gave up 3 bases and V 1 base, and 5 bases lay outside the gene matches. The length of the CDR3 is 15 residues.

The chain links TRBV2 to TRBJ2-7, with 7 bases identical to TRBD1. V lost 6 bases and J lost 3; bases outside the gene matches: 5. Germline V gene lookup returns CDR1 SNHLY and CDR2 FYNNEI. This CDR3 is built from 13 residues. CDR3 loop: CASRRGRSYEQYF. CDR3 DNA: TGTGCCAGCAGAAGGGGGCGCAGCTACGAGCAGTACTTC.

This clone showed up just once. J is TRBJ1-5 and V is TRBV4-3; D gene unclear. Germline V lookup: CDR1 LGHNA, CDR2 YSLEER. The V and J ends lost 4 bases and 5 bases respectively, with 12 bases between them. CDR3 size: 14 residues. In DNA, the CDR3 is TGCGCCAGCAGCCCCAGACAAGGCGATCAGCCCCAGCATTTT. Protein sequence: CASSPRQGDQPQHF.

This rearrangement joins TRBV28 to TRBJ2-7; 15 bases line up with TRBD2. V lost 4 bases and J lost 3; bases outside the gene matches: 7. Germline CDR1 MDHEN, CDR2 SYDVKM. This CDR3 spans 17 amino acids. The DNA of the CDR3 is TGTGCCAGCAGTTCCAACCGGGGACTAGCGGGAGGCTACGAGCAGTACTTC. It encodes CASSSNRGLAGGYEQYF.

As concerns this clone: Other DNA sequences within the sample encode an identical CDR3. The rearrangement uses TRBV19 and TRBJ2-7; maybe TRBD1 (5 bases). This CDR3 comprises 14 residues. V was cut by 4 bases and J by 2 bases, with 12 bases left in between. The germline V gene has CDR1 LNHDA and CDR2 SQIVND (reference sequence). Here the CDR3 reads CASSRDRATYEQYF. CDR3 nucleotide sequence: TGTGCCAGTAGTAGAGACAGAGCGACCTACGAGCAGTACTTC.

The genes are TRBV11-3 and TRBJ1-1, with 8 nucleotides matching TRBD1. The junction had 5 bases not matched to a gene; V was cut back by 4 bases and J by 7 bases. There are 13 residues in the CDR3. Germline CDR1 is SGHNT and CDR2 is YENEEA. CDR3: CASSYEGTGEAFF. The CDR3 DNA is TGTGCCAGCAGCTACGAAGGGACAGGTGAAGCTTTCTTT.

The CDR3 is CASSLQGVYEQYF. The CDR3, as DNA: TGTGCCAGCAGCCTACAGGGGGTGTACGAGCAGTACTTC. V and J are TRBV28 and TRBJ2-7; 8 nucleotides line up with TRBD1. V gave up 6 bases and J gave up 4 bases; unmatched junction bases: 5. The V gene's germline CDR1 is MDHEN and CDR2 SYDVKM. This CDR3 is built from 13 residues. Complete variable domain (other parts from reference TRBV28 and TRBJ2-7): DVKVTQSSRYLVKRTGEKVFLECVQDMDHENMFWYRQDPGLGLRLIYFSYDVKMKEKGDIPEGYSVSREKKERFSLILESASTNQTSMYLCASSLQGVYEQYFGPGTRLTVT.

The rearrangement uses TRBV18 and TRBJ1-1; D call uncertain. Germline CDR1 and CDR2: KGHSH and LQKENI. This CDR3 comprises 16 residues. The V end lost 4 bases, the J end lost 0 bases, and 15 bases lay between the germline ends. The CDR3 protein is CASSLRRVTMNTEAFF. The CDR3, as DNA: TGTGCCAGCTCACTTCGGAGGGTAACCATGAACACTGAAGCTTTCTTT.

This chain links TRBV5-1 with TRBJ2-3; 8 nucleotides match TRBD2. Trimming at V came to 3 bases and at J to 2 bases, leaving 2 bases not matched to a gene. The CDR3 sequence is 14 residues long. Germline CDR1 and CDR2: SGHRS and YFSETQ. The CDR3 spells CASSSREVTDTQYF. Written as DNA, the CDR3 is TGCGCCAGCAGCTCGCGGGAGGTCACAGATACGCAGTATTTT.

The chain is built from TRBV28 and TRBJ1-2; D may be TRBD1 (6 bases). CDR1 is MDHEN and CDR2 is SYDVKM in the germline V gene. V was pared by 0 bases and J by 3 bases, with 11 bases between. The CDR3 spans 15 residues. CDR3 region: CASSLWDRGYYGYTF. The CDR3 coding sequence is TGTGCCAGCAGTTTATGGGACAGAGGATACTATGGCTACACCTTC.

The genes are TRBV19 and TRBJ2-7; TRBD2 is a possible D gene (6 bases). Trimming removed 4 bases from V and 4 bases from J, with 11 bases in between. CDR3 length: 13 amino acids. The germline V gene has CDR1 LNHDA and CDR2 SQIVND (reference sequence). The chain's CDR3 is CASSKGRGYEQYF. CDR3 coding DNA: TGTGCCAGTAGTAAGGGACGGGGGTACGAGCAGTACTTC. The whole variable domain, filled in from reference TRBV19 and TRBJ2-7, reads DGGITQSPKYLFRKEGQNVTLSCEQNLNHDAMYWYRQDPGQGLRLIYYSQIVNDFQKGDIAEGYSVSREKKESFPLTVTSAQKNPTAFYLCASSKGRGYEQYFGPGTRLTVT.

This clone was detected only a few times. A junction boundary mismatches the germline segment, possibly from a read error. The V call is TRBV7-7, the J call TRBJ1-4, with TRBD1 matching 9 bases. Germline CDR1 is SSHAT and CDR2 is FNYEAQ (reference sequence). There are 16 residues in the CDR3. CDR3 in DNA: TGTGCTAGCAGCTACCGGGACAGGGACTTTTATGAAAAACTGTTTTTT. This codes for CASSYRDRDFYEKLFF.

The count of this clone is one. This chain links TRBV5-1 with TRBJ2-1; TRBD2 agrees at 13 bases. The CDR3 is 18 amino acids. CDR1 is SGHRS, CDR2 YFSETQ, per germline. The trim removed 0 bases at V and 3 bases at J, leaving 6 bases unmatched. The CDR3 DNA sequence: TGCGCCAGCAGCTTGGCCGGACTAGCGGGAGAGGTCTACAATGAGCAGTTCTTC. Translated, it gives CASSLAGLAGEVYNEQFF. The variable domain in full, with the rest retrieved from reference TRBV5-1 and TRBJ2-1, is KAGVTQTPRYLIKTRGQQVTLSCSPISGHRSVSWYQQTPGQGLQFLFEYFSETQRNKGNFPGRFSGRQFSNSRSEMNVSTLELGDSALYLCASSLAGLAGEVYNEQFFGPGTRLTVL.

V usage is TRBV4-1 and J usage is TRBJ1-5; unclear D gene. This CDR3 is built from 14 residues. CDR1 and CDR2 from the germline V gene are MGHRA and YSYEKL. V lost 3 bases and J 1 base, leaving 7 bases between the germline ends. The CDR3 sequence: CASSQFQSNQPQHF. In DNA, the CDR3 is TGCGCCAGCAGCCAGTTCCAGAGCAATCAGCCCCAGCATTTT.

The gene calls are TRBV29-1 and TRBJ1-1, with D tentatively TRBD1 (5 bases). This CDR3 contains 12 residues. Germline CDR1 is SQVTM and CDR2 is ANQGSEA. Trimming shortened V by 6 bases and J by 8 bases, and 16 bases separated the two germline ends. Here the CDR3 reads CSVRSGQGEAFF. The CDR3 bases are TGCAGCGTCCGATCTGGGCAGGGAGAAGCTTTCTTT.

V gene TRBV5-6 combines with J gene TRBJ2-7, with 7 bases lining up with TRBD2. This CDR3 contains 14 residues. CDR1 and CDR2 (germline): SGHDT, YYEEEE. V gave up 4 bases and J gave up 0 bases; unmatched junction bases: 4. The CDR3 sequence: CASSPRTSSYEQYF. Here the CDR3 DNA reads TGTGCCAGCAGCCCGCGGACTAGCTCCTACGAGCAGTACTTC.

The CDR3 spells CASSSGQVFTGELFF. CDR3 nucleotide sequence: TGTGCCAGCAGTTCGGGACAGGTGTTCACCGGGGAGCTGTTTTTT. This chain joins TRBV7-2 and TRBJ2-2; 8 bases agree with TRBD1. Germline CDR1 reads SGHTA; CDR2 reads FQGNSA. Unmatched junction bases numbered 7, after V lost 6 bases and J lost 4 bases. The CDR3 sequence is 15 residues long.

The V call is TRBV7-8, the J call TRBJ1-5; a weak D match, TRBD1 (5 bases). Germline lookup yields CDR1 SGHVS and CDR2 FQNEAQ. Trimming shortened V by 0 bases and J by 5 bases, and 8 bases separated the two germline ends. This CDR3 is 14 amino acids long. In nucleotides, the CDR3 is TGTGCCAGCAGCTTAGCGGGGGGAGATCAGCCCCAGCATTTT. Its translation: CASSLAGGDQPQHF. The variable domain in full, with the rest retrieved from reference TRBV7-8 and TRBJ1-5, is GAGVSQSPRYKVAKRGQDVALRCDPISGHVSLFWYQQALGQGPEFLTYFQNEAQLDKSGLPSDRFFAERPEGSVSTLKIQRTQQEDSAVYLCASSLAGGDQPQHFGDGTRLSIL.

The J gene is TRBJ2-1, the V gene TRBV9; 7 nucleotides agree with TRBD1. After removal of 3 bases from V and 4 bases from J, the junction contained 7 bases not matched to a gene. The CDR3 covers 15 residues. Germline V gene data show CDR1 as SGDLS and CDR2 as YYNGEE. The CDR3, as DNA: TGTGCCAGCAGCGGTTACAGGGGCCAATACAATGAGCAGTTCTTC. Amino acids: CASSGYRGQYNEQFF.

The chain employs TRBV5-4 and TRBJ2-1; the match to TRBD1 covers 9 bases. Germline CDR1 reads SGHNT; CDR2 reads YYREEE (reference sequence). The CDR3 consists of 14 residues. This CDR3 reads CVFAGQGSYNEQFF. The CDR3 region has the DNA TGTGTCTTCGCAGGACAGGGGTCCTACAATGAGCAGTTCTTC.

A word on this clone: Other DNA sequences within the sample encode an identical CDR3. The V and J genes are TRBV18 and TRBJ1-1; 7 bases are a match to TRBD1. J was trimmed by 6 bases and V by 3 bases; bases with no gene match: 4. The CDR3 contains 13 residues. Germline CDR1 and CDR2: KGHSH and LQKENI. CDR3 in amino acids: CASSPETGSEAFF. CDR3 DNA: TGTGCCAGCTCACCGGAGACAGGGTCTGAAGCTTTCTTT.

The chain employs TRBV7-8 and TRBJ2-7, with 7 bases matching TRBD1. V lost 2 bases to trimming and J lost 3 bases; unmatched junction nucleotides: 10. Germline lookup yields CDR1 SGHVS and CDR2 FQNEAQ. The CDR3 sequence is 16 residues long. The CDR3 here is CASSLQSVAGGYEQYF. CDR3 DNA: TGTGCCAGCAGCTTACAATCGGTAGCAGGGGGCTACGAGCAGTACTTC.

V usage is TRBV28 and J usage is TRBJ2-7; 11 nucleotides match TRBD2. The CDR3 loop spans 17 amino acids. The V gene's germline CDR1 is MDHEN and CDR2 SYDVKM. V gave up 3 bases and J gave up 0 bases; unmatched junction bases: 7. The CDR3 protein is CASSLRLAGISSYEQYF. For the CDR3, the DNA is TGTGCCAGCAGTTTGAGACTAGCGGGGATTAGCTCCTACGAGCAGTACTTC. Using reference TRBV28 and TRBJ2-7 for the parts outside the CDR3, the full variable domain is DVKVTQSSRYLVKRTGEKVFLECVQDMDHENMFWYRQDPGLGLRLIYFSYDVKMKEKGDIPEGYSVSREKKERFSLILESASTNQTSMYLCASSLRLAGISSYEQYFGPGTRLTVT.

The chain recombines TRBV27 with TRBJ2-3, with TRBD2 as a possible D gene (6 bases). Germline V gene sequence: CDR1 MNHEY, CDR2 SMNVEV (reference sequence). This CDR3 has 15 residues. With 3 bases removed from V and 5 bases from J, the gap between germline ends came to 15 bases. CDR3 protein: CASSLNGGAGDTQYF. The CDR3 nucleotides are TGTGCCAGCAGTTTGAACGGGGGTGCCGGAGATACGCAGTATTTT.

This clone appeared once. The rearrangement links TRBV29-1 to TRBJ2-3, with a tentative D call TRBD2 (5 bases). Germline CDR1 is SQVTM and CDR2 is ANQGSEA. The CDR3 runs 14 residues. V was pared by 5 bases and J by 2 bases, with 14 bases between. The CDR3 sequence is CSVTRALVTDTQYF. In DNA form, the CDR3 reads TGCAGCGTTACGAGGGCCCTGGTCACAGATACGCAGTATTTT.

The rearrangement uses TRBV20-1 and TRBJ2-1; perhaps TRBD2 as D (6 bases). The CDR3 runs 10 residues. Trimming took off 3 bases at V and 14 bases at J, with 11 bases between the two ends. Germline V gene sequence: CDR1 DFQATT, CDR2 SNEGSKA (reference sequence). The CDR3 reads CSASPGVKFF. CDR3 sequence (DNA): TGCAGTGCTAGCCCGGGAGTGAAGTTCTTC.

The chain uses TRBV30 and TRBJ1-2; maybe TRBD1 (6 bases). The CDR3 contains 14 residues. Germline lookup yields CDR1 GTSNPN and CDR2 SVGIG (reference sequence). V was shortened by 4 bases and J by 8 bases, with 20 bases between the two germline ends. CDR3 sequence: CAWTGTQGMSGYTF. CDR3 coding DNA: TGTGCCTGGACCGGGACACAGGGCATGAGCGGCTACACCTTC.

This sequence joins TRBV7-3 and TRBJ2-3, with 8 bases lining up with TRBD2. The CDR3 loop spans 15 amino acids. CDR1 and CDR2 (germline): SGHTA, FQGTGA. V gave up 0 bases and J gave up 4 bases; unmatched junction bases: 3. CDR3 sequence: CASSLTAGVADTQYF. The CDR3 DNA reads TGTGCCAGCAGCTTAACAGCGGGAGTGGCAGATACGCAGTATTTT.

V gene TRBV29-1 combines with J gene TRBJ1-1; 9 bases are shared with TRBD1. Trimming at V came to 6 bases and at J to 0 bases, leaving 5 bases not matched to a gene. The V gene's germline CDR1 is SQVTM and CDR2 ANQGSEA. The CDR3 extends over 14 amino acids. This CDR3 reads CSVWTGALNTEAFF. Here the CDR3 DNA reads TGCAGCGTCTGGACAGGGGCATTGAACACTGAAGCTTTCTTT. Complete variable domain (other parts from reference TRBV29-1 and TRBJ1-1): SAVISQKPSRDICQRGTSLTIQCQVDSQVTMMFWYRQQPGQSLTLIATANQGSEATYESGFVIDKFPISRPNLTFSTLTVSNMSPEDSSIYLCSVWTGALNTEAFFGQGTRLTVV.

V is TRBV5-4 and J is TRBJ1-2, with 7 bases identical to TRBD1. The germline V gene has CDR1 SGHNT and CDR2 YYREEE (reference sequence). Trimming at V came to 4 bases and at J to 4 bases, leaving 7 bases not matched to a gene. The CDR3 covers 14 residues. Written as DNA, the CDR3 is TGTGCCAGCAGCCCGACAGGGCTTCTCTATGGCTACACCTTC. Its translation is CASSPTGLLYGYTF.

The V gene is TRBV28, the J gene TRBJ2-7, with 12 bases identical to TRBD1. Trimming cost V 2 bases and J 2 bases; bases outside gene matches: 25. Germline lookup yields CDR1 MDHEN and CDR2 SYDVKM. This CDR3 has 23 residues. The CDR3 protein is CASSLERGDRGRAGRAETYEQYF. The CDR3 DNA follows: TGTGCCAGCAGTTTAGAACGCGGGGACAGGGGGCGGGCCGGGAGGGCCGAAACCTACGAGCAGTACTTC. The full variable domain, with the rest looked up from reference TRBV28 and TRBJ2-7, is DVKVTQSSRYLVKRTGEKVFLECVQDMDHENMFWYRQDPGLGLRLIYFSYDVKMKEKGDIPEGYSVSREKKERFSLILESASTNQTSMYLCASSLERGDRGRAGRAETYEQYFGPGTRLTVT.